Detailed here is one T cell receptor beta chain. The target antigen is unknown. Losses at the gene ends were 2 bases for V and 7 bases for J; bases not matched to a gene: 11. The CDR3 runs to 16 residues. Germline V gene lookup returns CDR1 GTSNPN and CDR2 SVGIG (reference sequence). This entry is derived from a study of shared clonotypes between healthy human individuals. Whole-study context: Three plates were used per donor for CD4 naive, three for CD4 memory, two for CD8 naive and one for CD8 memory.

Study-wide points: Clonotype sharing among donors was thought likely to change with sequencing depth.

Clones were sequenced by immunoSEQ multiplex PCR, and TCRdb holds only the in-frame ones, with some missing. Of 400,000 to 600,000 clones in the sample, about 96% were seen once. The specimen sequenced was naive CD4+ T cells sorted from blood. Subset here: CD45RA+ positively selected. The V and J genes are TRBV30 and TRBJ2-1, with 10 positions matching TRBD2. This clonotype was obtained from a woman in her twenties or thirties in good health. CDR3 region: CAWSPNLLAGANEQFF. The CDR3 nucleotides read TGTGCCTGGAGTCCAAATCTGCTAGCGGGAGCTAATGAGCAGTTCTTC.